The present T cell receptor beta chain was sequenced within a study of OX40 agonist ivuxolimab in advanced cancers. Blood draws occurred at baseline, cycle 4 day 1, and cycle 7 day 1. Overall study results and limits: Averaging showed that CD8+ T cells had more expanded clones than CD4+ did.

Concerning this clone: Antigen specificity is unknown.

Repertoires were generated with immunoSEQ multiplex PCR, while TCRdb's copy carries only in-frame clones and drops some. Of roughly 72,000 clones listed, roughly nine tenths are singletons. Between the trimmed V and J ends, which lost 0 bases and 5 bases, there was a span of 11 bases. The CDR3 extends over 15 amino acids. This material consisted of CD4+ or CD8+ T cells sorted from blood, taken in a trial of the OX40 agonist ivuxolimab. The TCR originated in an adult with an advanced solid tumor such as melanoma, head and neck, liver or kidney cancer. This chain joins TRBV23-1 and TRBJ1-5, with D unclear. TRBV23-1 carries the ORF label, with uncertain function. The chain's CDR3 is CASSQSWGGYQPQHF. For the CDR3, the DNA is TGCGCCAGCAGTCAATCGTGGGGAGGGTATCAGCCCCAGCATTTT.